A selection of T cell receptor beta chains follows, all from one sample in a study of cytomegalovirus exposure and HLA in healthy donors. Some clones are missing from TCRdb's copy, which holds only in-frame ones; the method was immunoSEQ multiplex PCR. The sample yields under 120,000 clones, 74% seen once. The sample was PBMCs. These receptors were collected from a man in his fifties in good health and CMV-seropositive. CDR3s include the opening cysteine and the closing phenylalanine or tryptophan. A D gene is named only where the DNA matches it firmly. Clone size is stated in some rows and not others, as once, few, many or a class when expanded.

j_gene	abundance	d_gene	v_gene	CDR3nt	CDR3aa
TRBJ2-3	few	-	TRBV19	TGTGCCAGTAGTAAAAGTGGAGCAGATACGCAGTATTTT	CASSKSGADTQYF
TRBJ1-3	-	-	TRBV2	TGTGCCATCCAGGGCGGGACCTCTGGAAACACCATATATTTT	CAIQGGTSGNTIYF
TRBJ2-1	-	-	TRBV6-6	TGTGCCAGCAGTTGGGGCGGAAGCTCCTACAATGAGCAGTTCTTC	CASSWGGSSYNEQFF
TRBJ2-1	-	TRBD1	TRBV6-1	TGTGCCAGCACAGTTTTGGGACAGGGAATAGGTGAGCAGTTCTTC	CASTVLGQGIGEQFF
TRBJ2-1	-	-	TRBV4-2	TGTGCCAGCAGCCCCCCGGTTGCGAATGAGCAGTTCTTC	CASSPPVANEQFF
TRBJ2-1	-	TRBD1	TRBV5-6	TGTGCCAGCAGCTTCTACCGGACAGGTAGCTACAATGAGCAGTTCTTC	CASSFYRTGSYNEQFF
TRBJ1-2	-	TRBD1	TRBV19	TGTGCCAGTAGTACCGCCGGGACAGGTCAGAGTGGCTACACCTTC	CASSTAGTGQSGYTF
TRBJ1-2	-	TRBD1	TRBV5-6	TGTGCCAGCAGCTTGGGACAGGGCTGGTCTAACTATGGCTACACCTTC	CASSLGQGWSNYGYTF
TRBJ2-7	-	TRBD1	TRBV19	TGTGCCAGTAGTATAGCGACAGGGGCCCTCTACGAGCAGTACTTC	CASSIATGALYEQYF
TRBJ2-5	-	TRBD2	TRBV5-1	TGCGCCAGCAGCTCCCCCGGACTAGCGGGGGGTTTTGACCAAGAGACCCAGTACTTC	CASSSPGLAGGFDQETQYF
TRBJ2-3	-	TRBD2	TRBV5-1	TGCGCCAGCAGCTTGGGAGCTAGCGGGGGAACAGATACGCAGTATTTT	CASSLGASGGTDTQYF
TRBJ1-1	medium-sized	-	TRBV6-1	TGTGCCAGCAGTGAAGCGCAGGCCATCTTT	CASSEAQAIF
TRBJ2-1	-	-	TRBV2	TGTGCCAGCAGCCAACAGGGTGGGTCCTCCAATGAGCAGTTCTTC	CASSQQGGSSNEQFF
TRBJ2-7	once	-	TRBV29-1	TGCAGCGTACTAGGGATGGGCGAGCAGTACTTC	CSVLGMGEQYF
TRBJ2-2	-	TRBD2	TRBV10-3	TGTGCCATCAGTGAGTCACGGACTAGCGGTGCGAACACCGGGGAGCTGTTTTTT	CAISESRTSGANTGELFF
TRBJ2-5	-	-	TRBV7-8	TGTGCCAGCAGCTCCAACAGAGGGGACACAGAGACCCAGTACTTC	CASSSNRGDTETQYF
TRBJ2-1	once	-	TRBV5-1	TGCGCCAGCAGCTTCCGACTTAACAATGAGCAGTTCTTC	CASSFRLNNEQFF